This TCR beta chain came from a study of T cell responses to AZD1222 COVID-19 vaccine. Profiled with immunoSEQ multiplex PCR; TCRdb holds only in-frame clones, not every one. The sample shows 100,000 to 150,000 clones, approximately 85% of them seen only once. The CDR3 spans 16 residues. V was pared by 3 bases and J by 2 bases, with 13 bases between. Germline V gene sequence: CDR1 MDHEN, CDR2 SYDVKM. The chain links TRBV28 to TRBJ1-4; D may be TRBD1 (5 bases). The receptor was isolated from an adult who received the AZD1222 COVID-19 vaccine. Specimen: peripheral blood, collected 28 days after the second AZD1222 dose. The CDR3 nucleotides are TGTGCCAGCAGTTTGAGGGGCGCGGGGACTAATGAAAAACTGTTTTTT. It is translated as CASSLRGAGTNEKLFF. Looking up the rest from reference TRBV28 and TRBJ1-4 gives the full variable domain: DVKVTQSSRYLVKRTGEKVFLECVQDMDHENMFWYRQDPGLGLRLIYFSYDVKMKEKGDIPEGYSVSREKKERFSLILESASTNQTSMYLCASSLRGAGTNEKLFFGSGTQLSVL.